This T cell receptor beta chain was found in a study of T cell repertoires in cytomegalovirus infection. In the study overall: Public TCR beta signatures provided an indication of both CMV infection and a matching HLA type. The study, taken as a whole, reports: The cumulative frequency of public TCR beta families distinguished individuals who carried CMV together with the relevant HLA. CMV-specific TCR beta clonotypes restricted by HLA-C dominated the ex vivo response.

TCRdb recomputed calls from the reads with MiXCR, one row per CDR3 protein. The table shows around 320,000 distinct CDR3 sequences, with more than 8% occurring only once. The germline V and J ends were trimmed by 7 bases and 1 base, with 9 bases remaining between them. Germline V gene sequence: CDR1 KGHDR, CDR2 SFDVKD. The CDR3 runs 13 residues. On this clonotype itself: Its antigen is not known.

Input material: PBMCs. The receptor was derived from a human donor in good health (CMV status not recorded). Some clones in this sample may be carry-over from other donors' samples. J is TRBJ1-1 and V is TRBV24-1, with D perhaps matching TRBD1 (5 bases). The CDR3 DNA follows: TGTGCCACCAGGGGACTGGAGAACACTGAAGCTTTCTTT. It is translated as CATRGLENTEAFF.